Listed here are 15 T cell receptor beta chains from one sample, sequenced in a study of resident and recirculating memory T cells in vitiligo. TCRdb's table, derived via immunoSEQ multiplex PCR, lists solely in-frame clones and lacks some. The sample records some 70,000 clones, 91% being singletons. Material: blood. The source is a male donor with vitiligo.

The chain has TRBV19 and TRBJ1-4, with TRBD1 matching over 9 bases. Trimming took 4 bases from V and 11 from J; bases not matched to a gene: 8. This CDR3 is built from 14 residues. CDR1 is LNHDA, CDR2 SQIVND, per germline (reference sequence). CDR3 bases: TGTGCCAGTAGTACCCCGGACAGGGGTTGGAAACTGTTTTTT. Translation: CASSTPDRGWKLFF.

Here the CDR3 reads CASSFLAGESYEQYF. The CDR3 nucleotides are TGCGCCAGCAGCTTCCTAGCGGGGGAGTCCTACGAGCAGTACTTC. The V and J genes are TRBV4-3 and TRBJ2-7; 10 bases line up with TRBD2. Losses at the gene ends were 5 bases for V and 1 base for J; bases not matched to a gene: 5. Germline-derived CDR1 and CDR2 are LGHNA and YSLEER. CDR3 length: 15 amino acids.

The chain combines TRBV6-1 with TRBJ2-3; no clear D gene. The V end lost 9 bases, the J end lost 3 bases, and 13 bases lay between the germline ends. This CDR3 spans 13 amino acids. Germline CDR1 MNHNS, CDR2 SASEGT. The CDR3 coding sequence is TGTGCCAGTACTCGCTCCGGGACAGATACGCAGTATTTT. It specifies CASTRSGTDTQYF.

This chain connects TRBV2 to TRBJ1-3; 9 bases line up with TRBD1. This CDR3 is 15 amino acids long. Looked up from germline, CDR1 is SNHLY and CDR2 is FYNNEI. V lost 5 bases, J lost 3 bases, and 5 bases stayed unmatched. CDR3 nucleotide sequence: TGTGCCAGCAGTAAACAGGGGGCGGTTGGAAACACCATATATTTT. This encodes CASSKQGAVGNTIYF.

As to this clone: A read error may produce the germline difference seen at one junction end. V usage is TRBV7-2 and J usage is TRBJ1-2; no clear D. Germline V gene data show CDR1 as SGHTA and CDR2 as FQGNSA. The CDR3 totals 13 residues. CDR3 amino acids: CASTLPGQHGYTF. In DNA, the CDR3 is TGTGCCAGCACCTTACCGGGTCAGCATGGCTACACCTTC.

This chain links TRBV19 with TRBJ2-1, with D perhaps TRBD2 (5 bases). CDR1 LNHDA and CDR2 SQIVND come from the germline V gene (reference sequence). CDR3 length: 13 amino acids. Trimming took off 5 bases at V and 9 bases at J, with 14 bases between the two ends. The CDR3 loop reads CASSALRGSEQFF. The CDR3 nucleotides are TGTGCCAGTAGTGCCCTCCGGGGTTCTGAGCAGTTCTTC. Together with reference TRBV19 and TRBJ2-1, the CDR3 gives the full variable domain: DGGITQSPKYLFRKEGQNVTLSCEQNLNHDAMYWYRQDPGQGLRLIYYSQIVNDFQKGDIAEGYSVSREKKESFPLTVTSAQKNPTAFYLCASSALRGSEQFFGPGTRLTVL.

The chain has TRBV7-9 and TRBJ2-5; D is ambiguous. V lost 0 bases and J lost 5, with 7 bases in between. This CDR3 is built from 13 residues. Germline assignment: CDR1 SEHNR and CDR2 FQNEAQ (reference sequence). The CDR3 DNA is TGTGCCAGCAGCTTAGCTAGTTTGGAGACCCAGTACTTC. This translates into CASSLASLETQYF.

The chain links TRBV5-4 to TRBJ2-5; 10 bases map to TRBD1. Looked up from germline, CDR1 is SGHNT and CDR2 is YYREEE (reference sequence). V shed 4 bases and J 0 bases; nucleotides not matched to a gene: 3. The CDR3 is 15 residues long. CDR3 DNA: TGTGCCAGCAGCCGGGGACAGGGGAACCAAGAGACCCAGTACTTC. This gives the protein CASSRGQGNQETQYF.

The J gene is TRBJ1-1, the V gene TRBV10-1; TRBD1 agrees at 8 bases. This CDR3 spans 16 amino acids. Germline V gene data show CDR1 as WNHNN and CDR2 as SYGVQD (reference sequence). V shed 10 bases and J 6 bases; nucleotides not matched to a gene: 19. CDR3 bases: TGCGCCACCTCACACCAGGGCAGGGGGCTTCGAGCTGAAGCTTTCTTT. Encoded protein: CATSHQGRGLRAEAFF.

The chain has TRBV14 and TRBJ2-5, with a tentative D call TRBD2 (6 bases). V lost 3 bases and J 10 bases, leaving 18 bases between the germline ends. The length of the CDR3 is 14 residues. Germline CDR1 is SGHDN and CDR2 is FVKESK. CDR3 in amino acids: CASSHPGTRVDQYF. CDR3 in DNA: TGTGCCAGCAGCCATCCCGGGACTCGCGTTGACCAGTACTTC. The whole variable domain, filled in from reference TRBV14 and TRBJ2-5, reads EAGVTQFPSHSVIEKGQTVTLRCDPISGHDNLYWYRRVMGKEIKFLLHFVKESKQDESGMPNNRFLAERTGGTYSTLKVQPAELEDSGVYFCASSHPGTRVDQYFGPGTRLLVL.

The V and J genes are TRBV27 and TRBJ2-7, with 7 nucleotides matching TRBD1. This CDR3 contains 16 residues. V dropped 5 bases and J dropped 2; count of bases not matched to a gene: 12. Germline CDR1 reads MNHEY; CDR2 reads SMNVEV (reference sequence). The CDR3: CASSTRQGPKPYEQYF. Here the CDR3 DNA reads TGTGCCAGCAGTACCCGACAGGGACCAAAACCCTACGAGCAGTACTTC.

The chain joins TRBV5-4 to TRBJ2-7, with 8 nucleotides matching TRBD2. This CDR3 has 16 residues. Germline CDR1 and CDR2: SGHNT and YYREEE (reference sequence). V shed 5 bases and J 0 bases; nucleotides not matched to a gene: 10. The CDR3, as DNA: TGTGCCAGCAGTACGGGACTAGGTCCCAGCTCCTACGAGCAGTACTTC. Translated: CASSTGLGPSSYEQYF.

The chain joins TRBV15 to TRBJ1-4; D is ambiguous. The CDR3 is 15 residues long. Trimming removed 0 bases at V and 5 bases at J, with 10 bases between. In germline, CDR1 is LNHNV, CDR2 YYDKDF (reference sequence). The CDR3 DNA sequence: TGTGCCACCAGCAGAGATCCGGGAGCGAATGAAAAACTGTTTTTT. Protein: CATSRDPGANEKLFF.

CDR3: CASSGTGIGDEKLFF. CDR3 bases: TGTGCCAGCAGCGGGACAGGGATTGGCGATGAAAAACTGTTTTTT. The chain couples TRBV9 to TRBJ1-4; 8 bases fit TRBD1. V lost 3 bases to trimming and J lost 6 bases; unmatched junction nucleotides: 7. This CDR3 spans 15 amino acids. Per germline, CDR1 SGDLS and CDR2 YYNGEE.

This sequence joins TRBV18 and TRBJ2-2; the D gene is possibly TRBD2 (5 bases). The CDR3 contains 16 residues. CDR1 and CDR2 from the germline V gene are KGHSH and LQKENI. Trimming stripped 1 base from V and 4 bases from J, with 13 bases between. The CDR3 protein is CASSPQVREGTGELFF. As DNA, the CDR3 is TGTGCCAGCTCACCACAAGTTCGGGAAGGCACCGGGGAGCTGTTTTTT.